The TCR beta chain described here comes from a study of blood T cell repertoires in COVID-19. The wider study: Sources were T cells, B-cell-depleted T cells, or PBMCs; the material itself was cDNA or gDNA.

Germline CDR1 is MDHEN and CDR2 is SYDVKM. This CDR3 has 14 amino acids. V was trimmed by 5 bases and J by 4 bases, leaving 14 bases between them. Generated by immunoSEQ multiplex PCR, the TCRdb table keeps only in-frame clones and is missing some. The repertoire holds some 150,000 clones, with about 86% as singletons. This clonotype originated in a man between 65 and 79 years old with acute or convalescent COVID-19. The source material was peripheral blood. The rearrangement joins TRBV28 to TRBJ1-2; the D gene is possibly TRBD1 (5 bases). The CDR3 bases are TGTGCCAGCAGTCCAGGAGGGGTAGCCTATGGCTACACCTTC. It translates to CASSPGGVAYGYTF.